Sequencing of this T cell receptor (beta chain) was carried out in a study of blood T cell repertoires in COVID-19. Study-wide context: T cells, B-cell-depleted T cells, or PBMCs supplied cDNA or gDNA.

Authors' methods: Amplification with reference gene primers provided the estimates of nucleated cell counts. Data came from immunoSEQ multiplex PCR; TCRdb stores just in-frame clones and leaves some out. For V, J and clone size, that table is used; D and trimming come from the DNA. The sample records around 92,000 clones, approximately 86% being singletons. The TCR was taken from a woman older than 75 with acute or convalescent COVID-19. Sequenced sample: peripheral blood.

The CDR3 coding sequence is TGTGCCAGCCGGAGCGGGAGTACTACAGATACGCAGTATTTT. Its translation is CASRSGSTTDTQYF. V gene TRBV19 combines with J gene TRBJ2-3, with 8 bases identical to TRBD2. The CDR3 extends over 14 amino acids. Germline V gene lookup returns CDR1 LNHDA and CDR2 SQIVND (reference sequence). Trimming removed 9 bases from V and 3 bases from J; junction bases left unmatched: 8.